This TCR beta chain was identified in a study of T cell repertoires in cytomegalovirus infection. Study details: Shared public TCR beta signatures pointed to both CMV infection and a matching HLA type. Whole-study results and caveats: CMV-specific TCR beta clonotypes restricted by HLA-C were the ones dominating the ex vivo response. Adding up the frequency of public TCR beta families identified people who carried CMV plus the relevant HLA.

CDR1 and CDR2 from the germline V gene are MDHEN and SYDVKM. The CDR3 spans 14 residues. V lost 5 bases to trimming and J lost 2 bases, with 10 bases between them. TCRdb passed the reads through MiXCR, listing each CDR3 protein once. The top ten hold over 2.5% of the sample, which has 290,000 or so distinct CDR3 sequences, 9.6% seen once. This clonotype was counted only a few times. Its specificity is unknown. Sequencing used PBMCs. The gene calls are TRBV28 and TRBJ1-5; no clear D. The source of this sequence is a human donor in good health (CMV status not recorded). Some clones in this sample may be carry-over from other donors' samples. The CDR3 sequence is CASSPLRGNQPQHF. In nucleotides, the CDR3 is TGTGCCAGCAGTCCCCTTCGGGGCAATCAGCCCCAGCATTTT.